This T cell receptor (beta chain) comes out of a study of shared clonotypes between healthy human individuals. Study in general: The study enrolled a couple of women and a few men aged 18 to 49. Three plates each covered CD4 naive and memory; CD8 naive two, CD8 memory one.

For this clone: The target antigen is unknown.

Assay used: immunoSEQ multiplex PCR; TCRdb lists only in-frame clones, some missing. The table lists some 1,600,000 clones, nearly 99% of them singletons, with approximately 0.44% in the top ten. CDR3 length equals 15 residues. The V gene end was trimmed by 3 bases and the J gene end by 7 bases; junction bases not matched to a gene: 12. CDR1 is SGHDN and CDR2 is FVKESK in the germline V gene. General study points: Rarefaction analysis demonstrated incomplete sorted-subset sequencing notwithstanding large depth. Limited genetic and exposure-history diversity came from having few donors.

This receptor was obtained from a man in his thirties or forties in good health. The sample was naive CD4+ T cells sorted from blood. The subset is: CD45RA+ positively selected. The rearrangement uses TRBV14 and TRBJ2-7; 7 positions match TRBD2. In nucleotides, the CDR3 is TGTGCCAGCAGCCAGAAGTGGTCAGCGGGAAGTGAGCAGTACTTC. It yields the protein CASSQKWSAGSEQYF. The complete variable domain, with remaining parts taken from reference TRBV14 and TRBJ2-7, reads EAGVTQFPSHSVIEKGQTVTLRCDPISGHDNLYWYRRVMGKEIKFLLHFVKESKQDESGMPNNRFLAERTGGTYSTLKVQPAELEDSGVYFCASSQKWSAGSEQYFGPGTRLTVT.